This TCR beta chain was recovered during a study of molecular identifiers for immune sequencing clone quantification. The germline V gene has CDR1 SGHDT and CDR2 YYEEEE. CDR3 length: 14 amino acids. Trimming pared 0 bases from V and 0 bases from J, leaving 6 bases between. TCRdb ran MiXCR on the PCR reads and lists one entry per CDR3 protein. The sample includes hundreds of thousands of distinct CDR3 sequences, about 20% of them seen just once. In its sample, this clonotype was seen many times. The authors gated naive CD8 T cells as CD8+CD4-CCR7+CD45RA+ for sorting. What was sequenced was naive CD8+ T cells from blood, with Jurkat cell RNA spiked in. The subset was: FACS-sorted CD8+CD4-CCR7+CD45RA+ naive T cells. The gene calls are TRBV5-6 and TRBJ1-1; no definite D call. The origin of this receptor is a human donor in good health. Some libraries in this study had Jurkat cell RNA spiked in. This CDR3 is CASSLGKLNTEAFF. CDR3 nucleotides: TGTGCCAGCAGCTTGGGGAAGTTGAACACTGAAGCTTTCTTT.